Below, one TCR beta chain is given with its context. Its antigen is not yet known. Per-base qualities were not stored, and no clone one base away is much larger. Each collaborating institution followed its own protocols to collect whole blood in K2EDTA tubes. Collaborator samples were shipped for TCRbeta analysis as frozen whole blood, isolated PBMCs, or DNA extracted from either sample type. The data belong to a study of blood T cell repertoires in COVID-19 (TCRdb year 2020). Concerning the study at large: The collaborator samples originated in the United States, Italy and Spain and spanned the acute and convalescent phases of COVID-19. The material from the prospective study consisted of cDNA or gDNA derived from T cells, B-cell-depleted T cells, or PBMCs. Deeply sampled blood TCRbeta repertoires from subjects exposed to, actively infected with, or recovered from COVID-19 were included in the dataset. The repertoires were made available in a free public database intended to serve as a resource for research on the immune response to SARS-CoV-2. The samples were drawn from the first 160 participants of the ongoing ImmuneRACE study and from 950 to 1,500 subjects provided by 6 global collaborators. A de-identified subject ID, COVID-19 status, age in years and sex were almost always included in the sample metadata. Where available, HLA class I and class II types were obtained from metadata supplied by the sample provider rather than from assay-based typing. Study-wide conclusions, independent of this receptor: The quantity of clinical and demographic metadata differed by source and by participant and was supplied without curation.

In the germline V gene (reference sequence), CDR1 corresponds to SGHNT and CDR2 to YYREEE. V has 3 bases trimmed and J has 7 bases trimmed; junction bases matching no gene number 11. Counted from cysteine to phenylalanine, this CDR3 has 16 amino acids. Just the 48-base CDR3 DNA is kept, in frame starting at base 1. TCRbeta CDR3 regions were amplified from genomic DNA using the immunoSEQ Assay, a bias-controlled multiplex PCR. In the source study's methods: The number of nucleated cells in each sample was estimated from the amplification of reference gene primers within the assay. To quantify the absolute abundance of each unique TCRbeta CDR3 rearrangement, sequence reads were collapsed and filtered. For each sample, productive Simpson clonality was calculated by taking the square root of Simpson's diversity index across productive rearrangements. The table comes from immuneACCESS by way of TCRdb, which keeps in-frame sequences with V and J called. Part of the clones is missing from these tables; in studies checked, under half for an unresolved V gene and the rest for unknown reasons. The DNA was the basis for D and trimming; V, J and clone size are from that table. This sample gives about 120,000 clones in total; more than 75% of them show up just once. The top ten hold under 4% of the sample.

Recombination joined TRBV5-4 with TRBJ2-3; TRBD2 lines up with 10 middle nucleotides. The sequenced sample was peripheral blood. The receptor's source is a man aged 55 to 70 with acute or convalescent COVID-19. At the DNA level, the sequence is TGTGCCAGCAGCTCGCCAGCGGGAGGGCCGTCAAATACGCAGTATTTT. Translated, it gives CASSSPAGGPSNTQYF.